The 29 T cell receptor beta chains below all came from one sample that was sequenced in a study of early T cells in non-severe SARS-CoV-2 infection. TCRdb ran MiXCR on the 5' RACE reads and lists one entry per CDR3 protein. The sample includes 45,000 to 75,000 distinct CDR3 sequences, about 5.6% of them seen just once. Specimen: whole blood. The receptors come from an adult who was a healthcare worker with PCR-confirmed SARS-CoV-2 infection or an uninfected control (not recorded which).

The chain carries TRBV30 and TRBJ2-1; 7 bases are shared with TRBD2. V dropped 4 bases and J dropped 3; count of bases not matched to a gene: 6. The CDR3 totals 14 residues. The germline CDR1 and CDR2 sequences are GTSNPN and SVGIG (reference sequence). The CDR3: CAWILGGSYNEQFF. DNA of the CDR3: TGTGCCTGGATACTAGGCGGGAGCTACAATGAGCAGTTCTTC.

This clonotype has at least ten counts. V usage is TRBV20-1 and J usage is TRBJ2-3, with a weak D call TRBD1 (5 bases). This CDR3 has 14 residues. Looked up from germline, CDR1 is DFQATT and CDR2 is SNEGSKA (reference sequence). Trimming shortened V by 1 base and J by 6 bases, and 14 bases separated the two germline ends. In nucleotides, the CDR3 is TGCAGTGCTAGAGGAAAGGGGCACAGTGATACGCAGTATTTT. This encodes CSARGKGHSDTQYF.

This clonotype was observed at least ten times. CDR3 in amino acids: CASSLGDGAYEQYF. The CDR3 DNA sequence: TGTGCCAGCAGCTTAGGCGACGGAGCCTACGAGCAGTACTTC. The chain links TRBV11-2 to TRBJ2-7; the D is unclear. V was clipped by 1 base and J by 2 bases, with 9 bases between them. CDR1 is SGHAT, CDR2 FQNNGV, per germline. The CDR3 is made up of 14 amino acids.

The sample holds many counts of this clonotype. The chain couples TRBV10-2 to TRBJ1-1; 12 nucleotides agree with TRBD1. The germline V gene encodes CDR1 WSHSY and CDR2 SAAADI. The V segment lost 8 bases and the J segment 3 bases; nucleotides outside the gene matches: 7. The CDR3 totals 15 residues. CDR3 bases: TGCGCCAGCCGGGGACAGGGGGCTAGGGACACTGAAGCTTTCTTT. Residues: CASRGQGARDTEAFF.

The chain is built from TRBV19 and TRBJ2-5; D ambiguous. The germline gives CDR1 LNHDA, CDR2 SQIVND (reference sequence). CDR3 length: 13 amino acids. The germline V and J ends were trimmed by 3 bases and 5 bases, with 10 bases remaining between them. The CDR3 here is CASSISSVETQYF. The CDR3 DNA reads as TGTGCCAGTAGTATCTCCAGTGTCGAGACCCAGTACTTC.

V and J are TRBV5-1 and TRBJ2-7, with D unresolved. The CDR3 sequence is 15 residues long. Germline CDR1 reads SGHRS; CDR2 reads YFSETQ. Trimming cost V 0 bases and J 7 bases, with 17 bases left between them. CDR3 residues: CASSLAEKGLGEQYF. DNA for the CDR3: TGCGCCAGCAGCTTGGCTGAAAAAGGGCTGGGGGAGCAGTACTTC. Filled out from reference TRBV5-1 and TRBJ2-7, the complete variable domain reads KAGVTQTPRYLIKTRGQQVTLSCSPISGHRSVSWYQQTPGQGLQFLFEYFSETQRNKGNFPGRFSGRQFSNSRSEMNVSTLELGDSALYLCASSLAEKGLGEQYFGPGTRLTVT.

The rearrangement uses TRBV9 and TRBJ2-3; possibly TRBD1 for D (5 bases). In germline, CDR1 is SGDLS, CDR2 YYNGEE. V shed 3 bases and J shed 2 bases, with 10 bases lying between them. The CDR3 covers 14 residues. CDR3 sequence reads: CASSARTTTDTQYF. In DNA form, the CDR3 reads TGTGCCAGCAGCGCCCGGACAACCACAGATACGCAGTATTTT.

This clonotype appeared many times. V gene TRBV6-1 combines with J gene TRBJ1-1, with D unclear. Trimming removed 2 bases at V and 2 bases at J, with 12 bases between. Germline V gene lookup returns CDR1 MNHNS and CDR2 SASEGT. The length of the CDR3 is 15 residues. The CDR3 DNA reads TGTGCCAGCAGTGAAACCCGGACCATAAACACTGAAGCTTTCTTT. Amino acids: CASSETRTINTEAFF.

This clonotype was counted ten times or more. The chain carries TRBV25-1 and TRBJ2-7, with 10 bases that match TRBD1. The CDR3 covers 16 residues. V dropped 2 bases and J dropped 6; count of bases not matched to a gene: 10. Germline V gives CDR1 MGHDK, CDR2 SYGVNS. The CDR3 DNA follows: TGTGCCAGCAGTGAAGAGTTGGGGACAGGGGTGGTCGAGCAGTACTTC. Translated: CASSEELGTGVVEQYF.

In this sample, this clonotype turned up many times. DNA for the CDR3: TGCGCCAGCAGCTTGCCTCTGACAGGGTCATTCTACGAGCAGTACTTC. It translates to CASSLPLTGSFYEQYF. The chain has TRBV5-1 and TRBJ2-7, with 7 bases lining up with TRBD1. CDR1 SGHRS and CDR2 YFSETQ come from the germline V gene. This CDR3 contains 16 residues. The J segment lost 3 bases and the V segment lost 1 base, leaving 10 bases of the junction unmatched.

This clonotype was counted between two and nine times. The chain links TRBV12-3 or TRBV12-4 to TRBJ2-1, with D perhaps TRBD1 (5 bases). V was shortened by 9 bases and J by 0 bases, with 18 bases between the two germline ends. The CDR3 is 16 residues long. In DNA form, the CDR3 reads TGTGCCAGTAGGGGCACTCGTTCCAGCTCCTACAATGAGCAGTTCTTC. This codes for CASRGTRSSSYNEQFF.

Ten or more counts support this clonotype. The chain carries TRBV19 and TRBJ2-5; TRBD1 might be the D (5 bases). Germline lookup yields CDR1 LNHDA and CDR2 SQIVND (reference sequence). The length of the CDR3 is 13 residues. V lost 4 bases, J lost 3 bases, and 9 bases lay in between. The CDR3 bases are TGTGCCAGTAGTACGGACAAGAAAGAGACCCAGTACTTC. This gives the protein CASSTDKKETQYF.

This clonotype was seen ten or more times. The CDR3 region is CASSYDRETEAFF. In nucleotides, the CDR3 is TGTGCCAGCAGTTACGACAGGGAAACTGAAGCTTTCTTT. The V and J genes are TRBV6-5 and TRBJ1-1, with TRBD1 matching over 7 bases. CDR1 MNHEY and CDR2 SVGAGI come from the germline V gene. The CDR3 runs 13 residues. The V gene end was trimmed by 2 bases and the J gene end by 5 bases; junction bases not matched to a gene: 2.

This clonotype occurred many times. The rearrangement joins TRBV2 to TRBJ2-1; 12 nucleotides line up with TRBD2. The junction had 4 bases not matched to a gene; V was cut back by 4 bases and J by 0 bases. The CDR3 is 17 residues long. From germline, CDR1 is SNHLY and CDR2 FYNNEI. CDR3 sequence reads: CASSGTSGDSSYNEQFF. Here the CDR3 DNA reads TGTGCCAGCAGTGGGACTAGCGGGGACAGCTCCTACAATGAGCAGTTCTTC.

The chain recombines TRBV10-2 with TRBJ1-1; D ambiguous. This CDR3 comprises 11 residues. Trimming shortened V by 8 bases and J by 5 bases, and 9 bases separated the two germline ends. CDR1 WSHSY and CDR2 SAAADI come from the germline V gene. CDR3 in amino acids: CASSERTEAFF. The CDR3 DNA is TGCGCCAGCTCTGAAAGGACTGAAGCTTTCTTT.

The chain uses TRBV12-3 or TRBV12-4 and TRBJ2-7; TRBD2 agrees at 8 bases. The CDR3 runs 12 residues. Losses at the gene ends were 6 bases for V and 5 bases for J; bases not matched to a gene: 3. In nucleotides, the CDR3 is TGTGCCAGCAGCGGGACTAGGAACGAGCAGTACTTC. The encoded protein is CASSGTRNEQYF.

This clonotype has at least ten counts. The rearrangement links TRBV11-3 to TRBJ1-1; D not certain. The ends were cut back, 1 base at V and 11 bases at J, with 14 bases in the middle. The CDR3 covers 13 residues. Germline CDR1 and CDR2: SGHNT and YENEEA. The DNA for the CDR3 is TGTGCCAGCAGCTTAGGACCGACGACTAGGGCTTTCTTT. Translated: CASSLGPTTRAFF.

The gene calls are TRBV5-1 and TRBJ2-3, with D tentatively TRBD2 (5 bases). Germline assignment: CDR1 SGHRS and CDR2 YFSETQ. The CDR3 is 18 amino acids. Trimming removed 4 bases at V and 3 bases at J, with 24 bases between. The CDR3 is CASSPTTGSPRRTDTQYF. In nucleotides, the CDR3 is TGCGCCAGCAGCCCGACTACTGGGAGCCCTAGGAGAACAGATACGCAGTATTTT. The variable domain in full, completed from reference TRBV5-1 and TRBJ2-3, reads KAGVTQTPRYLIKTRGQQVTLSCSPISGHRSVSWYQQTPGQGLQFLFEYFSETQRNKGNFPGRFSGRQFSNSRSEMNVSTLELGDSALYLCASSPTTGSPRRTDTQYFGPGTRLTVL.

This chain links TRBV6-6 with TRBJ2-7, with D hard to call. V lost 4 bases, J lost 0 bases, and 13 bases lay in between. Germline-derived CDR1 and CDR2 are MNHNY and SVGAGI (reference sequence). The CDR3 extends over 15 amino acids. The DNA for the CDR3 is TGTGCCAGCAGTTCTTCAGGTGGCGGCTCCTACGAGCAGTACTTC. It is translated as CASSSSGGGSYEQYF.

This clonotype was found many times. The V gene is TRBV30, the J gene TRBJ1-2; D is ambiguous. This CDR3 is built from 12 residues. V dropped 0 bases and J dropped 4 bases, with 6 bases sitting between them. Germline V gene data show CDR1 as GTSNPN and CDR2 as SVGIG (reference sequence). Here the CDR3 DNA reads TGTGCCTGGAGTGTAGGTATCTATGGCTACACCTTC. Amino acid sequence: CAWSVGIYGYTF. Supplemented by reference TRBV30 and TRBJ1-2, the full variable domain reads SQTIHQWPATLVQPVGSPLSLECTVEGTSNPNLYWYRQAAGRGLQLLFYSVGIGQISSEVPQNLSASRPQDRQFILSSKKLLLSDSGFYLCAWSVGIYGYTFGSGTRLTVV.

This clonotype came up a few times. This chain connects TRBV29-1 to TRBJ2-3, with D tentatively TRBD1 (5 bases). CDR3 length: 17 amino acids. Trimming left V 7 bases short and J 8 bases short, with 31 bases between. Germline assignment: CDR1 SQVTM and CDR2 ANQGSEA. Here the CDR3 reads CSGSQTGYGLTDGTQYF. In DNA, the CDR3 is TGCAGCGGCTCGCAAACAGGCTATGGGCTCACAGACGGTACGCAGTATTTT.

This clonotype was seen many times. V and J are TRBV12-3 or TRBV12-4 and TRBJ1-3; maybe TRBD1 (6 bases). The V and J ends lost 3 bases and 4 bases respectively, with 13 bases between them. This CDR3 spans 15 amino acids. CDR3 region: CASSFDRTWGNTIYF. In nucleotides, the CDR3 is TGTGCCAGCAGTTTTGACAGGACGTGGGGAAACACCATATATTTT.

This clonotype was recorded many times. This rearrangement joins TRBV24-1 to TRBJ2-1; no definite D call. This CDR3 is built from 11 residues. Germline CDR1 reads KGHDR; CDR2 reads SFDVKD. Trimming removed 4 bases from V and 7 bases from J, with 4 bases in between. The CDR3 region has the DNA TGTGCCACCAGTGAGTTAAATGAGCAGTTCTTC. This gives the protein CATSELNEQFF.

This clonotype has at least ten counts. The chain joins TRBV2 to TRBJ2-3; D is uncertain. Germline V lookup: CDR1 SNHLY, CDR2 FYNNEI. The V gene lost 3 bases and the J gene lost 6 bases, with 13 bases spanning the gap. CDR3 size: 14 residues. The CDR3: CASSEGYTADTQYF. Written as DNA, the CDR3 is TGTGCCAGCAGTGAGGGCTACACCGCTGATACGCAGTATTTT.

At least ten counts were recorded for this clonotype. V and J are TRBV2 and TRBJ2-7, with D perhaps TRBD1 (5 bases). V was pared by 3 bases and J by 0 bases, with 15 bases between. CDR1 is SNHLY and CDR2 is FYNNEI in the germline V gene. The CDR3 spans 16 residues. CDR3 nucleotides: TGTGCCAGCAGTGAGGGGCGCGGCGGAAACTCCTACGAGCAGTACTTC. Translated, it gives CASSEGRGGNSYEQYF.

This clonotype was seen many times. The CDR3 DNA reads as TGCGCCAGCAGCTCCGGACCGTTGAGAGGGAATCAGCCCCAGCATTTT. It specifies CASSSGPLRGNQPQHF. This chain joins TRBV5-1 and TRBJ1-5; D ambiguous. The CDR3 has 16 residues. Trimming cost V 3 bases and J 4 bases, with 17 bases left between them. Germline-derived CDR1 and CDR2 are SGHRS and YFSETQ.

This clonotype has at least ten counts. This rearrangement joins TRBV7-9 to TRBJ2-7; D unresolved. With 5 bases removed from V and 4 bases from J, the gap between germline ends came to 9 bases. The CDR3 runs to 12 residues. The germline V gene encodes CDR1 SEHNR and CDR2 FQNEAQ (reference sequence). The chain's CDR3 is CASSGRSYEQYF. CDR3 nucleotides: TGTGCCAGCAGCGGTCGATCATACGAGCAGTACTTC.

This clonotype was counted many times. J is TRBJ2-2 and V is TRBV9, with 9 bases lining up with TRBD1. The V gene end was trimmed by 9 bases and the J gene end by 5 bases; junction bases not matched to a gene: 5. Germline V gene data show CDR1 as SGDLS and CDR2 as YYNGEE. The CDR3 runs 13 residues. The CDR3 nucleotides are TGTGCCACCGGGACAGGGCGAACCGGGGAGCTGTTTTTT. Translating it yields CATGTGRTGELFF. The full variable domain, its missing parts supplied by reference TRBV9 and TRBJ2-2, is DSGVTQTPKHLITATGQRVTLRCSPRSGDLSVYWYQQSLDQGLQFLIQYYNGEERAKGNILERFSAQQFPDLHSELNLSSLELGDSALYFCATGTGRTGELFFGEGSRLTVL.

The table lists this clonotype with many counts. The rearrangement links TRBV20-1 to TRBJ2-7, with D possibly TRBD2 on 6 matching bases. V was trimmed by 0 bases and J by 4 bases, leaving 10 bases between them. The CDR3 runs to 13 residues. Germline CDR1 DFQATT, CDR2 SNEGSKA (reference sequence). CDR3 in amino acids: CSARDGSIYEQYF. In DNA form, the CDR3 reads TGCAGTGCTAGAGACGGGAGTATATACGAGCAGTACTTC.